Presented here are 31 T cell receptor beta chains from one specimen sequenced in a study of T cells after yellow fever vaccination. Using its own MiXCR run on the 5' RACE reads, TCRdb lists one record per CDR3 protein. This table holds about 630,000 distinct CDR3 sequences, about 12% found once. Sequencing used PBMCs, obtained on the day of the yellow fever booster vaccination. All receptors come from a man aged 25 to 40 who received the YFV17D yellow fever vaccine.

The chain links TRBV5-1 to TRBJ2-5; perhaps D is TRBD1 or TRBD2 (6 bases each). V lost 5 bases and J lost 3, with 14 bases in between. Germline V CDR1 and CDR2: SGHRS, YFSETQ. This CDR3 region has 14 residues. CDR3 sequence reads: CASSGGRQEETQYF. The CDR3 coding sequence is TGCGCCAGCAGTGGAGGGAGACAGGAAGAGACCCAGTACTTC. The full variable domain, rest sourced from reference TRBV5-1 and TRBJ2-5, is KAGVTQTPRYLIKTRGQQVTLSCSPISGHRSVSWYQQTPGQGLQFLFEYFSETQRNKGNFPGRFSGRQFSNSRSEMNVSTLELGDSALYLCASSGGRQEETQYFGPGTRLLVL.

This chain uses TRBV20-1 with TRBJ2-7, with 10 positions matching TRBD1. The CDR3 contains 15 residues. In germline, CDR1 is DFQATT, CDR2 SNEGSKA (reference sequence). V shed 0 bases and J 4 bases; nucleotides not matched to a gene: 6. The CDR3 sequence is CSARDGRQGAYEQYF. CDR3 nucleotide sequence: TGCAGTGCTAGAGATGGGCGACAGGGGGCATACGAGCAGTACTTC.

The chain carries TRBV6-1 and TRBJ2-7; a weak D match, TRBD1 (6 bases). V was cut by 8 bases and J by 7 bases, with 24 bases left in between. This CDR3 spans 15 amino acids. CDR1 is MNHNS and CDR2 is SASEGT in the germline V gene. This CDR3 reads CASAHIAIQGGEQYF. The CDR3 nucleotides are TGTGCCAGCGCTCACATAGCGATACAGGGTGGAGAGCAGTACTTC.

To note about this clonotype: Mismatch with germline at one junction end may stem from a read error. V is TRBV2 and J is TRBJ2-7, with no clear D. Looked up from germline, CDR1 is SNHLY and CDR2 is FYNNEI. The CDR3 runs 11 residues. CDR3 nucleotides: TGTGCCTGCAGACTCAACTACGAGCAGTACTTC. It is translated as CACRLNYEQYF.

This clonotype has at least ten counts. The chain recombines TRBV20-1 with TRBJ2-7; 7 bases are shared with TRBD1. Unmatched junction bases numbered 2, after V lost 6 bases and J lost 3 bases. CDR1 is DFQATT and CDR2 is SNEGSKA in the germline V gene (reference sequence). This CDR3 region has 11 residues. The CDR3 region has the DNA TGCAGTGCCGGGGACAGCTACGAGCAGTACTTC. Its translation: CSAGDSYEQYF.

V and J are TRBV5-1 and TRBJ2-3, with 15 bases that match TRBD2. V was pared by 4 bases and J by 4 bases, with 7 bases of the junction left unmatched. The CDR3 is 17 amino acids. Germline CDR1 and CDR2: SGHRS and YFSETQ. CDR3 protein: CASSRGLAGGGADTQYF. The DNA of the CDR3 is TGCGCCAGCAGCAGGGGACTAGCGGGAGGAGGCGCAGATACGCAGTATTTT.

This clonotype was recorded many times. The CDR3 is CASSFHGTSGITTQYF. CDR3 nucleotides: TGTGCCAGCAGCTTTCACGGGACTAGCGGAATAACGACCCAGTACTTC. The rearrangement joins TRBV7-2 to TRBJ2-5, with TRBD2 identical over 11 bases. The CDR3 extends over 16 amino acids. After removal of 3 bases from V and 7 bases from J, the junction contained 10 bases not matched to a gene. CDR1 and CDR2 from the germline V gene are SGHTA and FQGNSA.

The sample holds a few counts of this clonotype. This sequence joins TRBV29-1 and TRBJ2-2, with D unresolved. The CDR3 spans 15 residues. The V gene lost 1 base and the J gene lost 2 bases, with 11 bases spanning the gap. In germline, CDR1 is SQVTM, CDR2 ANQGSEA. CDR3 DNA sequence: TGCAGCGTTGAAGGGTTATGGGCAAACACCGGGGAGCTGTTTTTT. Translated: CSVEGLWANTGELFF.

The chain carries TRBV19 and TRBJ2-1; a weak D match, TRBD2 (6 bases). V gave up 3 bases and J gave up 10 bases, with 13 bases separating them. The CDR3 extends over 13 amino acids. Germline lookup yields CDR1 LNHDA and CDR2 SQIVND (reference sequence). The CDR3 sequence: CASSIYLTREQFF. In nucleotides, the CDR3 is TGTGCCAGTAGTATTTACCTGACTAGGGAGCAGTTCTTC.

V gene TRBV12-3 or TRBV12-4 combines with J gene TRBJ2-7; D uncertain. The CDR3 runs to 11 residues. V lost 6 bases and J lost 3, with 6 bases in between. The CDR3 is CASSILYEQYF. The CDR3 DNA is TGTGCCAGCAGCATCCTCTACGAGCAGTACTTC.

This clonotype was picked up many times. The genes are TRBV28 and TRBJ2-7, with TRBD1 matching over 12 bases. J was trimmed by 3 bases and V by 4 bases; bases with no gene match: 7. The CDR3 is 16 residues long. Germline loops: CDR1 MDHEN, CDR2 SYDVKM. CDR3 bases: TGTGCCAGCAGTTCGGTGGGGACAGGGGGCTTCTACGAGCAGTACTTC. It encodes CASSSVGTGGFYEQYF.

V and J are TRBV20-1 and TRBJ2-1; D is unclear. The CDR3 runs to 8 residues. The germline gives CDR1 DFQATT, CDR2 SNEGSKA (reference sequence). Trimming took off 6 bases at V and 13 bases at J, with 7 bases between the two ends. The CDR3 nucleotides are TGCAGTGCGGGTACTCAGTTCTTC. Residues: CSAGTQFF.

The chain carries TRBV15 and TRBJ2-7; perhaps TRBD2 as D (6 bases). Trimming took 0 bases from V and 6 from J, leaving 15 bases between them. The germline V gene encodes CDR1 LNHNV and CDR2 YYDKDF (reference sequence). This CDR3 region has 15 residues. The CDR3: CATSRDVSAGFEQYF. CDR3 nucleotides: TGTGCCACCAGCAGAGATGTGAGCGCGGGATTCGAGCAGTACTTC.

This clonotype was seen a few times. This chain connects TRBV5-1 to TRBJ2-2; 7 nucleotides match TRBD2. The V gene's germline CDR1 is SGHRS and CDR2 YFSETQ. After removal of 1 base from V and 6 bases from J, the junction contained 6 bases not matched to a gene. The CDR3 is 15 amino acids. The chain's CDR3 is CASSLTGGSAGELFF. The CDR3 DNA is TGCGCCAGCAGCTTGACGGGAGGTTCTGCCGGGGAGCTGTTTTTT.

The CDR3 nucleotides are TGTGCCAGCAGCCAATGGGGAGCGGGCTATGGCTACACCTTC. Its protein is CASSQWGAGYGYTF. The chain has TRBV27 and TRBJ1-2; the D is unclear. The CDR3 covers 14 residues. V gave up 6 bases and J gave up 4 bases, with 15 bases separating them. The germline V gene encodes CDR1 MNHEY and CDR2 SMNVEV (reference sequence).

This clonotype was detected a few times. The V and J genes are TRBV5-6 and TRBJ2-3, with D possibly being TRBD2 (6 bases). This CDR3 is built from 15 residues. The germline gives CDR1 SGHDT, CDR2 YYEEEE. The ends were cut back, 0 bases at V and 4 bases at J, with 12 bases in the middle. The CDR3 reads CASSLDRGNADTQYF. Written as DNA, the CDR3 is TGTGCCAGCAGCTTGGATCGGGGGAACGCAGATACGCAGTATTTT.

This chain connects TRBV19 to TRBJ2-2; D may be TRBD1 or TRBD2 (5 bases each). CDR1 LNHDA and CDR2 SQIVND come from the germline V gene (reference sequence). The germline V and J ends were trimmed by 9 bases and 6 bases, with 11 bases remaining between them. The CDR3 has 12 amino acids. The CDR3 region has the DNA TGTGCCAGAGTCGGGACGGCCGGGGAGCTGTTTTTT. Its protein product is CARVGTAGELFF.

This clonotype was counted a few times. The genes are TRBV20-1 and TRBJ2-1; 9 bases align to TRBD2. J was trimmed by 5 bases and V by 2 bases; bases with no gene match: 4. CDR1 and CDR2 (germline): DFQATT, SNEGSKA (reference sequence). There are 14 residues in the CDR3. CDR3 sequence: CSARPGLAHNEQFF. The CDR3 coding sequence is TGCAGTGCTAGACCGGGACTAGCTCACAATGAGCAGTTCTTC.

With respect to this clonotype: A read error may produce the germline difference seen at one junction end. The chain employs TRBV4-3 and TRBJ1-1; a weak D match, TRBD1 (6 bases). Germline CDR1 reads LGHNA; CDR2 reads YSLEER. This CDR3 region has 14 residues. Here the CDR3 reads CASSRGLGGAEASF. The DNA for the CDR3 is TGCGCCAGCAGCCGGGGACTTGGGGGCGCTGAAGCTTCCTTT.

This clonotype was counted between two and nine times. This chain connects TRBV19 to TRBJ2-7, with D possibly being TRBD1 (6 bases). This CDR3 contains 15 residues. Germline V gene lookup returns CDR1 LNHDA and CDR2 SQIVND (reference sequence). Deletions cut 5 bases from V and 3 bases from J, with 17 bases between. DNA of the CDR3: TGTGCCAGTAGTCCAGGACAGCATTTCCTCTACGAGCAGTACTTC. This sequence encodes CASSPGQHFLYEQYF.

This clonotype has just a few counts. The chain joins TRBV7-2 to TRBJ2-5, with D unclear. V dropped 0 bases and J dropped 1 base, with 9 bases sitting between them. CDR1 is SGHTA, CDR2 FQGNSA, per germline. CDR3 length equals 15 residues. CDR3 DNA: TGTGCCAGCAGCTTAGCAGGACGGTCCCAAGAGACCCAGTACTTC. It translates to CASSLAGRSQETQYF.

The rearrangement links TRBV4-3 to TRBJ2-3; TRBD2 is a possible D gene (6 bases). This CDR3 comprises 15 residues. The V and J ends lost 4 bases and 5 bases respectively, with 16 bases between them. Per germline, CDR1 LGHNA and CDR2 YSLEER. CDR3: CASSPAEGSGDTQYF. In nucleotides, the CDR3 is TGCGCCAGCAGCCCGGCGGAGGGTAGCGGAGATACGCAGTATTTT.

This clonotype was seen a handful of times. Sequence at one end of the junction differs from germline and may be a read error. The chain combines TRBV7-7 with TRBJ2-5; D ambiguous. This CDR3 spans 13 amino acids. Per the germline V gene, CDR1 is SSHAT and CDR2 is FNYEAQ (reference sequence). The CDR3 DNA follows: TGTGCTAGCAGCTTAGGGCGGTGGGAGACCCAGTACTTC. Its protein is CASSLGRWETQYF. Filled out from reference TRBV7-7 and TRBJ2-5, the complete variable domain reads GAGVSQSPRYKVTKRGQDVTLRCDPISSHATLYWYQQALGQGPEFLTYFNYEAQPDKSGLPSDRFSAERPEGSISTLTIQRTEQRDSAMYRCASSLGRWETQYFGPGTRLLVL.

The chain carries TRBV6-5 and TRBJ2-2, with TRBD1 matching over 7 bases. This CDR3 has 13 amino acids. CDR1 and CDR2 from the germline V gene are MNHEY and SVGAGI. With V trimmed by 2 bases and J by 6 bases, 0 bases remained unmatched. CDR3: CASSYTGAGELFF. The DNA of the CDR3 is TGTGCCAGCAGTTACACAGGGGCCGGGGAGCTGTTTTTT.

This chain uses TRBV7-2 with TRBJ2-5; TRBD1 agrees at 8 bases. The CDR3 contains 16 residues. Losses at the gene ends were 0 bases for V and 2 bases for J; bases not matched to a gene: 5. Per germline, CDR1 SGHTA and CDR2 FQGNSA. This chain's CDR3 is CASSLATGGLQETQYF. CDR3 nucleotides: TGTGCCAGCAGCTTAGCAACAGGGGGATTACAAGAGACCCAGTACTTC.

This clonotype was seen at least ten times. V usage is TRBV5-1 and J usage is TRBJ2-1; 7 bases match TRBD2. Germline CDR1 reads SGHRS; CDR2 reads YFSETQ. J gave up 8 bases and V 1 base, and 9 bases lay outside the gene matches. The CDR3 contains 15 residues. This CDR3 reads CASSLSGEGIYEQFF. DNA for the CDR3: TGCGCCAGCAGCTTGAGCGGGGAAGGGATCTATGAGCAGTTCTTC.

The sample holds a few counts of this clonotype. The chain joins TRBV3-1 to TRBJ2-5; the match to TRBD2 covers 10 bases. From germline, CDR1 is LGHDT and CDR2 YNNKEL (reference sequence). The CDR3 consists of 18 residues. Trimming took 1 base from V and 4 from J; bases not matched to a gene: 12. The CDR3 region is CASSQGRSSGSGGETQYF. DNA for the CDR3: TGTGCCAGCAGCCAAGGGCGGTCTAGCGGGAGCGGCGGAGAGACCCAGTACTTC.

J is TRBJ2-7 and V is TRBV20-1, with D perhaps TRBD1 (5 bases). Germline V CDR1 and CDR2: DFQATT, SNEGSKA (reference sequence). The CDR3 length is 14 residues. Trimming took 0 bases from V and 0 from J, leaving 9 bases between them. The CDR3 reads CSARDPRDSYEQYF. For the CDR3, the DNA is TGCAGTGCTAGAGACCCCAGGGACTCCTACGAGCAGTACTTC.

This clonotype occurred a few times. In DNA form, the CDR3 reads TGTGCCAGCAGCTTAGATCTGGGACAGAACTACGAGCAGTACTTC. It specifies CASSLDLGQNYEQYF. J is TRBJ2-7 and V is TRBV11-2; 7 nucleotides align to TRBD1. The trim removed 0 bases at V and 3 bases at J, leaving 5 bases unmatched. This CDR3 is 15 amino acids long. The germline V gene has CDR1 SGHAT and CDR2 FQNNGV.

This clonotype showed up many times. The chain joins TRBV7-2 to TRBJ2-1; possibly TRBD2 for D (5 bases). The CDR3 sequence is 12 residues long. Trimming removed 5 bases at V and 7 bases at J, with 9 bases between. Germline values: CDR1 SGHTA, CDR2 FQGNSA. The CDR3 DNA reads TGTGCCAGCAGCCACCGGAGGAATGAGCAGTTCTTC. Translating gives CASSHRRNEQFF.

The sample holds many counts of this clonotype. CDR3 sequence: CASSSTGKGYTF. The CDR3 DNA follows: TGTGCCAGCAGTTCTACAGGGAAGGGCTACACCTTC. The chain employs TRBV12-3 or TRBV12-4 and TRBJ1-2, with a tentative D call TRBD1 (6 bases). The CDR3 has 12 residues. With 4 bases removed from V and 8 bases from J, the gap between germline ends came to 11 bases.